This TCR beta chain was recovered during a study of human T cells and chemical hapten exposure. The authors' total RNA extraction used unfractionated whole blood. J lost 3 bases, V lost 1 base, and 2 bases had no gene match. Germline CDR1 reads MGHRA; CDR2 reads YSYEKL. The CDR3 sequence is 14 residues long. There are a few counts of this clonotype. In TCRdb, the 5' RACE reads were re-called with MiXCR into one record per CDR3 protein. Of around 100,000 distinct CDR3 sequences in the sample, approximately 20% were seen once. This TCR came from a human donor in good health. The V and J genes are TRBV4-1 and TRBJ2-7; 8 bases map to TRBD1. CDR3 nucleotides: TGCGCCAGCAGCCAAGGAGGACAGGGCTACGAGCAGTACTTC. Encoded protein: CASSQGGQGYEQYF.